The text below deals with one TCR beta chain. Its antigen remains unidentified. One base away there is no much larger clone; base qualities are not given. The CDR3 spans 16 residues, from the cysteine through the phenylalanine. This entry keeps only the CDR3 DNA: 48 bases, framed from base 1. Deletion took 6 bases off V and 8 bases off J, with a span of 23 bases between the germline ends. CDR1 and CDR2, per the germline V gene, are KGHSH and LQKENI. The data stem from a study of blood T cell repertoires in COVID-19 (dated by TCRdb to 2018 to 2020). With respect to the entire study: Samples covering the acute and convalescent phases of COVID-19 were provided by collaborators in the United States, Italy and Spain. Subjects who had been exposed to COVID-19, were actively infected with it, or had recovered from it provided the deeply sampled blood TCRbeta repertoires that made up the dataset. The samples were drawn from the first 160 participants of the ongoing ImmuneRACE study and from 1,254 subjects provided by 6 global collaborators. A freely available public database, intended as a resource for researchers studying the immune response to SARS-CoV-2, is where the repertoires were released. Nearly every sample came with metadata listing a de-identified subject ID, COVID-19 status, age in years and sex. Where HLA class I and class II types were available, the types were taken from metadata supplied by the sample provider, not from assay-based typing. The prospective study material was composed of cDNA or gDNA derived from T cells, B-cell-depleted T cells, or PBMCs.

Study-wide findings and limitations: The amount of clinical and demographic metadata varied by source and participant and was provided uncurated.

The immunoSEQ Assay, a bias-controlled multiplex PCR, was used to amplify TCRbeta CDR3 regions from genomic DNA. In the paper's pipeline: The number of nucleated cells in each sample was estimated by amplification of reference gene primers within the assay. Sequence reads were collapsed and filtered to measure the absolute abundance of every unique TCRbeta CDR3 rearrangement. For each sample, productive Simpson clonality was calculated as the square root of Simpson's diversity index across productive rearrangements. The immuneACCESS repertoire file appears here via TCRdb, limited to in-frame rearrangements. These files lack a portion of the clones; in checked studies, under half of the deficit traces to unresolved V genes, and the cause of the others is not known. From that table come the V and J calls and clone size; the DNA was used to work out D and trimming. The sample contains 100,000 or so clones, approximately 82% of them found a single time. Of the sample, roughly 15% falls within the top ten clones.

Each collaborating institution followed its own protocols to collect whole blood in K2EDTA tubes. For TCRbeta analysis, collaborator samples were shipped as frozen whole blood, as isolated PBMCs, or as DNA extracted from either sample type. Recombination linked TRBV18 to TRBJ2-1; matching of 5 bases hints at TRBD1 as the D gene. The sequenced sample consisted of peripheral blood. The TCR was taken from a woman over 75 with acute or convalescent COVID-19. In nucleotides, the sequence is TGTGCCAGCTCCCCCGCCGTGACCCTTTGGGGCGATGAGCAGTTCTTC. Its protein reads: CASSPAVTLWGDEQFF. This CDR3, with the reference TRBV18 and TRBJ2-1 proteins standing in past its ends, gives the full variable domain NAGVMQNPRHLVRRRGQEARLRCSPMKGHSHVYWYRQLPEEGLKFMVYLQKENIIDESGMPKERFSAEFPKEGPSILRIQQVVRGDSAAYFCASSPAVTLWGDEQFFGPGTRLTVL.